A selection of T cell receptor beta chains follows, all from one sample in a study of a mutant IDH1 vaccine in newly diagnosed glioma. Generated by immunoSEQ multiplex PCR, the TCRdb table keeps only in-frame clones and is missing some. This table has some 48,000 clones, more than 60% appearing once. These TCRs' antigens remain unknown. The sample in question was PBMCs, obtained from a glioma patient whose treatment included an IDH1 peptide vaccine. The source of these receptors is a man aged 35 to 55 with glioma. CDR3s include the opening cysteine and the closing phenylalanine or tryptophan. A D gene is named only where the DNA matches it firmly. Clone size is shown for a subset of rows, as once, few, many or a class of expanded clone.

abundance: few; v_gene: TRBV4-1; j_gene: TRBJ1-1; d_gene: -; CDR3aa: CASKEGGTNTEAFF; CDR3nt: TGCGCCAGCAAAGAAGGGGGGACGAACACTGAAGCTTTCTTT
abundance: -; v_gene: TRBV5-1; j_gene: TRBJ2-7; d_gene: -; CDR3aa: CASRWNPNYEQYF; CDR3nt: TGCGCCAGCAGATGGAACCCGAACTACGAGCAGTACTTC
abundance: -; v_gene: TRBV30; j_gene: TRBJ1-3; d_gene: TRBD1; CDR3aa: CAWSRGQGARYDTIYF; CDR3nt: TGTGCCTGGAGCCGTGGGCAGGGGGCAAGATACGACACCATATATTTT
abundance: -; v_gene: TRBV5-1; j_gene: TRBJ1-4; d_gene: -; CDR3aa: CASSLEGGDEKLFF; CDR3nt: TGCGCCAGCAGCTTGGAGGGTGGGGATGAAAAACTGTTTTTT
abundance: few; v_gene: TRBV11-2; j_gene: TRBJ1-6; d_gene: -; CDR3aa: CASSSPRVVGLHF; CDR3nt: TGTGCCAGCAGCTCACCCCGGGTAGTAGGCCTCCACTTT
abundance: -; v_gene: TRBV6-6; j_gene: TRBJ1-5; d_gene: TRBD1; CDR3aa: CASRPPGTGPQPQHF; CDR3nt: TGTGCCAGCAGACCACCCGGGACAGGACCCCAGCCCCAGCATTTT
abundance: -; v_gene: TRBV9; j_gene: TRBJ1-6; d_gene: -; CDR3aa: CASSVVGMGYSPLHF; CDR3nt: TGTGCCAGCAGCGTAGTAGGGATGGGTTATTCACCCCTCCACTTT
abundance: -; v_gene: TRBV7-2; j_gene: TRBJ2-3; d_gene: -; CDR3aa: CASSYRVGATDTQYF; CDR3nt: TGTGCCAGCAGCTACAGGGTGGGGGCCACAGATACGCAGTATTTT
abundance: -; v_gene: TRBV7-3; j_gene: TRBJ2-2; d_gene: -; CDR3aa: CASSARGDNGELFF; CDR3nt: TGTGCCAGCAGCGCCCGAGGGGACAACGGGGAGCTGTTTTTT
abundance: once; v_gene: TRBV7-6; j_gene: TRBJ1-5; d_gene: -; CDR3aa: CASSTNPIGQPQHF; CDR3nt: TGTGCCAGCAGCACTAACCCGATCGGCCAGCCCCAGCATTTT
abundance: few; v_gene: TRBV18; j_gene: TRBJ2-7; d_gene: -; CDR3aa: CASSLDRSEQYF; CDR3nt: TGTGCCAGCTCTCTCGACAGGTCGGAGCAGTACTTC
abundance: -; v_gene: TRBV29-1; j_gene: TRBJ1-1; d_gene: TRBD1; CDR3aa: CSADGQGKATEAFF; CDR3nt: TGCAGCGCCGACGGACAGGGGAAAGCCACTGAAGCTTTCTTT
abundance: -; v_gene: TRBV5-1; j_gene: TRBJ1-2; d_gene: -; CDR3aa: CATRPGMLDYGYTF; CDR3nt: TGCGCCACTAGGCCCGGGATGCTTGACTATGGCTACACCTTC
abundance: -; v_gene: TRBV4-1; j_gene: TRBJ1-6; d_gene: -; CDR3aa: CASSRDGGSPLHF; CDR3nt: TGCGCCAGCAGCCGCGACGGGGGTTCACCCCTCCACTTT
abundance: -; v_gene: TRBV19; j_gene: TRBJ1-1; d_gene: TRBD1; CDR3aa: CASSPGQALNMEAFF; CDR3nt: TGTGCCAGTTCACCGGGACAGGCTCTAAACATGGAAGCTTTCTTT
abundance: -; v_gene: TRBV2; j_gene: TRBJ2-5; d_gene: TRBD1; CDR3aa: CASSVDRSKTQYF; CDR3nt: TGTGCCAGCAGTGTGGACAGGTCGAAGACCCAGTACTTC
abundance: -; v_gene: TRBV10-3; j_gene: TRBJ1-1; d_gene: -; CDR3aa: CAISEGGTVTTEAFF; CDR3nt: TGTGCCATCAGTGAGGGGGGAACTGTAACGACTGAAGCTTTCTTT
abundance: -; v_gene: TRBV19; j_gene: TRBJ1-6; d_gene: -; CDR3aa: CASSRPDSPLHF; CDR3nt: TGTGCCAGTAGTCGACCGGATTCACCCCTCCACTTT
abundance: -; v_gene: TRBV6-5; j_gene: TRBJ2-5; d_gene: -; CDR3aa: CASSFRVGETQYF; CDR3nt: TGTGCCAGCAGTTTTCGGGTTGGCGAGACCCAGTACTTC
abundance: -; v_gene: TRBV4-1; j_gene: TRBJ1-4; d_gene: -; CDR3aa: CASSQGTVATNEKLFF; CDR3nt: TGCGCCAGCAGCCAAGGGACAGTTGCAACTAATGAAAAACTGTTTTTT
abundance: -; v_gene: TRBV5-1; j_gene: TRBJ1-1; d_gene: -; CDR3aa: CASCMGMNTEAFF; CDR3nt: TGCGCCAGCTGCATGGGCATGAACACTGAAGCTTTCTTT
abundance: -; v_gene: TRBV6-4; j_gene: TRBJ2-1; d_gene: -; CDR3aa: CASSWTQGNEQFF; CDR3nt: TGTGCCAGCAGCTGGACGCAAGGCAATGAGCAGTTCTTC
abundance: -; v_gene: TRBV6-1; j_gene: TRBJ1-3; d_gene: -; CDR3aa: CASRLTKAGNTIYF; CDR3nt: TGTGCCAGCAGGCTGACAAAGGCTGGAAACACCATATATTTT